Following are 11 T cell receptor beta chains from one sample sequenced in a study of regulatory T cells in long-lasting Graves disease. Libraries of TCR beta came from iRepertoire HTBI primers plus Arm-PCR of CDR3 regions. TCRdb processed the multiplex PCR reads anew with MiXCR; each CDR3 protein has one entry. The sample contains over 200,000 distinct CDR3 sequences, about 17% of which appear only once. The time point: newly diagnosed GD, antithyroid drugs for less than 3 months. Researchers made the TCR library from RNA that was extracted from PBMCs. These data were also reused for a study on T cells in Graves' hyperthyroidism and ophthalmopathy.

The sequenced sample was peripheral blood mononuclear cells (PBMCs), obtained at new diagnosis, from a patient treated with antithyroid drugs. These receptors were obtained from a woman under 40 with Graves disease.

This clonotype was counted a single time. A far more abundant clone sits one base away, making this likely a read error. The J gene is TRBJ2-3, the V gene TRBV7-9, with D unclear. Germline values: CDR1 SEHNR, CDR2 FQNEAQ (reference sequence). CDR3 length equals 14 residues. CDR3 sequence: CASSLNLGTDRQYF. The CDR3 bases are TGTGCCAGCAGCTTAAATTTGGGCACAGATAGGCAGTATTTT.

This clonotype was detected many times. The V gene is TRBV5-1, the J gene TRBJ2-3; D remains unclear. This CDR3 contains 15 residues. Germline CDR1 SGHRS, CDR2 YFSETQ. V lost 1 base and J 3 bases, leaving 12 bases between the germline ends. The CDR3 reads CASSLWVAETDTQYF. The CDR3 DNA reads as TGCGCCAGCAGCTTGTGGGTGGCTGAGACAGATACGCAGTATTTT.

This clonotype was counted many times. The V call is TRBV6-1, the J call TRBJ1-3, with TRBD1 as a possible D gene (5 bases). Germline loops: CDR1 MNHNS, CDR2 SASEGT. This CDR3 spans 13 amino acids. V was clipped by 5 bases and J by 4 bases, with 9 bases between them. The CDR3 region has the DNA TGTGCCAGCAGTAGGGGTTACGGAAACACCATATATTTT. As protein: CASSRGYGNTIYF.

A remark on this clonotype: A much larger clone differs by one base, so this may be a read error. V and J are TRBV7-2 and TRBJ2-5; 9 bases fit TRBD2. V gave up 8 bases and J gave up 3 bases; unmatched junction bases: 7. Germline-derived CDR1 and CDR2 are SGHTA and FQGNSA. This CDR3 region has 14 residues. The CDR3 DNA is TGTGCCAGCGTCCCCAAGCGGGGGGAAGAGACCCAGTACTTC. It is translated as CASVPKRGEETQYF. Full variable domain (remainder filled in from reference TRBV7-2 and TRBJ2-5): GAGVSQSPSNKVTEKGKDVELRCDPISGHTALYWYRQSLGQGLEFLIYFQGNSAPDKSGLPSDRFSAERTGGSVSTLTIQRTQQEDSAVYLCASVPKRGEETQYFGPGTRLLVL.

At least ten counts were recorded for this clonotype. V gene TRBV19 combines with J gene TRBJ2-1; TRBD2 matches at 13 bases. Germline assignment: CDR1 LNHDA and CDR2 SQIVND (reference sequence). This CDR3 contains 18 residues. Unmatched junction bases numbered 10, after V lost 3 bases and J lost 5 bases. CDR3 sequence reads: CASSMGLAGNRWDNEQFF. The CDR3 DNA is TGTGCCAGTAGTATGGGACTAGCGGGGAATCGGTGGGACAATGAGCAGTTCTTC.

In this sample, this clonotype turned up many times. The chain carries TRBV2 and TRBJ2-7, with D unclear. The CDR3 consists of 13 residues. The V end lost 6 bases, the J end lost 0 bases, and 9 bases lay between the germline ends. The germline CDR1 and CDR2 sequences are SNHLY and FYNNEI. The CDR3 DNA is TGTGCCAGCAGGCAACAGTTCTCCTACGAGCAGTACTTC. Protein product: CASRQQFSYEQYF. The variable domain in full, completed from reference TRBV2 and TRBJ2-7, reads EPEVTQTPSHQVTQMGQEVILRCVPISNHLYFYWYRQILGQKVEFLVSFYNNEISEKSEIFDDQFSVERPDGSNFTLKIRSTKLEDSAMYFCASRQQFSYEQYFGPGTRLTVT.

Only a few counts were recorded for this clonotype. This probably arose from a read error, given a far larger clone one base away. The CDR3, as DNA: TGCGCCAGCAGCTTGGCCACAGGGACAGGGTTCCCCTACAATGAGCAGTACTTC. Its translation: CASSLATGTGFPYNEQYF. The chain uses TRBV5-1 and TRBJ2-7; 9 bases fit TRBD1. Germline values: CDR1 SGHRS, CDR2 YFSETQ. CDR3 length equals 18 residues. The trim removed 0 bases at V and 7 bases at J, leaving 17 bases unmatched.

To note about this clonotype: Only one base separates this from a far larger clonotype, so it likely reflects a read error. The CDR3 does not end in the conserved phenylalanine or tryptophan, so this is likely a read error. This chain joins TRBV6-2 or TRBV6-3 and TRBJ1-2; possibly TRBD1 for D (5 bases). V lost 2 bases, J lost 5 bases, and 12 bases lay in between. The V gene's germline CDR1 is MNHEY and CDR2 SVGEGT. The CDR3 spans 14 residues. The CDR3: CASSYAAGRYGYTS. CDR3 nucleotide sequence: TGTGCCAGCAGTTACGCAGCAGGGAGGTATGGCTACACCTCC.

The CDR3 sequence is CASSDRGRDDTEAFF. CDR3 in DNA: TGTGCCAGCAGTGACAGGGGGCGGGACGACACTGAAGCTTTCTTT. V gene TRBV7-9 combines with J gene TRBJ1-1; 10 bases agree with TRBD1. The CDR3 contains 15 residues. Trimming at V came to 6 bases and at J to 3 bases, leaving 7 bases not matched to a gene. In germline, CDR1 is SEHNR, CDR2 FQNEAQ (reference sequence).

Many counts were recorded for this clonotype. The V call is TRBV9, the J call TRBJ2-1; 7 bases are shared with TRBD1. Trimming took 4 bases from V and 0 from J; bases not matched to a gene: 10. This CDR3 is built from 17 residues. In germline, CDR1 is SGDLS, CDR2 YYNGEE. The CDR3 reads CASSPDRQGNSYNEQFF. In DNA form, the CDR3 reads TGTGCCAGCAGCCCCGATCGACAGGGAAACTCCTACAATGAGCAGTTCTTC. The full variable domain, its missing parts supplied by reference TRBV9 and TRBJ2-1, is DSGVTQTPKHLITATGQRVTLRCSPRSGDLSVYWYQQSLDQGLQFLIQYYNGEERAKGNILERFSAQQFPDLHSELNLSSLELGDSALYFCASSPDRQGNSYNEQFFGPGTRLTVL.

CDR3 amino acids: CASSWSYNSPLHF. CDR3 coding DNA: TGTGCCAGCAGCTGGAGCTATAATTCACCCCTCCACTTT. This chain connects TRBV3-1 to TRBJ1-6; no firm D call. Germline V gene lookup returns CDR1 LGHDT and CDR2 YNNKEL (reference sequence). V lost 5 bases and J 3 bases, leaving 5 bases between the germline ends. The CDR3 is made up of 13 amino acids.